This passage covers 21 T cell receptor beta chains from one sample sequenced in a study of neurological immune-mediated disorders. TCRdb recomputed calls from the 5' RACE reads with MiXCR, one row per CDR3 protein. The sample has about 80,000 distinct CDR3 sequences, about 9.4% seen once. The specimen sequenced was PBMCs. Every receptor here comes from a man in his fifties or sixties in good health.

This clonotype was seen ten or more times. The chain joins TRBV10-3 to TRBJ2-7; 7 bases agree with TRBD1. J lost 0 bases, V lost 10 bases, and 9 bases had no gene match. Germline V gene lookup returns CDR1 ENHRY and CDR2 SYGVKD. The CDR3 consists of 14 residues. CDR3 coding DNA: TGTGCCACCCTGGACAGGTCCAACTCCTACGAGCAGTACTTC. It yields the protein CATLDRSNSYEQYF.

In this sample, this clonotype turned up many times. The rearrangement links TRBV5-1 to TRBJ1-3, with TRBD1 matching over 12 bases. The CDR3 sequence is 17 residues long. V dropped 4 bases and J dropped 2; count of bases not matched to a gene: 7. Germline lookup yields CDR1 SGHRS and CDR2 YFSETQ. The CDR3 coding sequence is TGCGCCAGCAGCACTGGGACAGGGGGCGGCCCTGGAAACACCATATATTTT. It yields the protein CASSTGTGGGPGNTIYF.

This clonotype was detected ten times or more. The rearrangement links TRBV2 to TRBJ2-5; 12 positions match TRBD2. The V and J ends lost 6 bases and 6 bases, in that order; junction bases with no gene match: 11. The CDR3 extends over 16 amino acids. CDR1 and CDR2 (germline): SNHLY, FYNNEI. CDR3 amino acids: CASSPTSGSLVKTQYF. The CDR3 nucleotides are TGTGCCAGCAGCCCGACTAGCGGGAGCCTAGTGAAGACCCAGTACTTC. Full variable domain (rest looked up from reference TRBV2 and TRBJ2-5): EPEVTQTPSHQVTQMGQEVILRCVPISNHLYFYWYRQILGQKVEFLVSFYNNEISEKSEIFDDQFSVERPDGSNFTLKIRSTKLEDSAMYFCASSPTSGSLVKTQYFGPGTRLLVL.

This clonotype has at least ten counts. V gene TRBV29-1 combines with J gene TRBJ2-1; 9 bases map to TRBD2. This CDR3 is built from 12 residues. Trimming at V came to 7 bases and at J to 7 bases, leaving 5 bases not matched to a gene. Germline V gives CDR1 SQVTM, CDR2 ANQGSEA. The CDR3 DNA follows: TGCAGCGGGGGACTAGCCGAAAATGAGCAGTTCTTC. Translation gives CSGGLAENEQFF.

In the case of this clonotype: A much larger clone lies a single base off, so this may be a read error. The gene calls are TRBV5-1 and TRBJ1-4, with no clear D. Germline V lookup: CDR1 SGHRS, CDR2 YFSETQ. This CDR3 has 14 amino acids. The V end was cut by 3 bases, the J end by 8 bases, with 14 bases between. As DNA, the CDR3 is TGCGCCAGCAGCTATGGAAAGGGCGGAGAAAAACTGTTTTTT. Translation gives CASSYGKGGEKLFF.

Details on this clonotype: A much larger clone lies one base from this, so it may be a read error. This rearrangement joins TRBV25-1 to TRBJ2-7, with D possibly being TRBD1 (5 bases). V was cut by 3 bases and J by 0 bases, with 9 bases left in between. The CDR3 spans 14 residues. From germline, CDR1 is MGHDK and CDR2 SYGVNS. The CDR3 DNA reads TGTGCCAGCAGTGACCAGGGCTTCTCCTACGAGCAGTACTTC. Its protein product is CASSDQGFSYEQYF.

This clonotype was detected ten times or more. The chain links TRBV3-1 to TRBJ2-7; D is perhaps TRBD2 (5 bases). Germline V lookup: CDR1 LGHDT, CDR2 YNNKEL (reference sequence). Deletions cut 1 base from V and 1 base from J, with 14 bases between. The CDR3 is made up of 16 amino acids. The chain's CDR3 is CASSQGEGLPSYEQYF. The DNA for the CDR3 is TGTGCCAGCAGCCAAGGTGAGGGCCTTCCTTCCTACGAGCAGTACTTC.

This clonotype was picked up many times. V gene TRBV12-3 or TRBV12-4 combines with J gene TRBJ1-5; D is undetermined. CDR3 length: 13 amino acids. Trimming took off 3 bases at V and 11 bases at J, with 14 bases between the two ends. CDR3 region: CASSLKGYLSQHF. The CDR3 DNA follows: TGTGCCAGCAGTTTGAAGGGTTATCTATCCCAGCATTTT.

Points on this clonotype: This could be a read error, since a much larger clone is one nucleotide away. The rearrangement uses TRBV12-3 or TRBV12-4 and TRBJ2-5; TRBD2 is a possible D gene (6 bases). Trimming removed 10 bases from V and 4 bases from J, with 25 bases in between. The CDR3 sequence is 16 residues long. CDR3 sequence reads: CANIRPGRLSGETQYF. The DNA for the CDR3 is TGTGCCAACATCCGCCCCGGGAGATTATCTGGAGAGACCCAGTACTTC.

In this sample, this clonotype turned up many times. The chain uses TRBV10-3 and TRBJ2-6, with D unclear. V lost 8 bases to trimming and J lost 0 bases, with 14 bases between them. This CDR3 contains 16 residues. Germline loops: CDR1 ENHRY, CDR2 SYGVKD. The CDR3 DNA reads as TGTGCCATCTCCGGCAAGGAACCCTCTGGGGCCAACGTCCTGACTTTC. This encodes CAISGKEPSGANVLTF.

This clonotype was picked up many times. The gene calls are TRBV20-1 and TRBJ2-3, with D perhaps TRBD2 (5 bases). The CDR3 sequence is 15 residues long. The V gene's germline CDR1 is DFQATT and CDR2 SNEGSKA (reference sequence). The V gene lost 5 bases and the J gene lost 0 bases, with 15 bases spanning the gap. The CDR3 bases are TGCAGTGCTTCAATCCAGGACTGGAGCACAGATACGCAGTATTTT. Protein sequence: CSASIQDWSTDTQYF.

There are many counts of this clonotype. The J gene is TRBJ1-5, the V gene TRBV24-1, with 9 bases lining up with TRBD1. V lost 4 bases to trimming and J lost 7 bases; unmatched junction nucleotides: 7. This CDR3 spans 15 amino acids. Germline V gene data show CDR1 as KGHDR and CDR2 as SFDVKD. CDR3 in DNA: TGTGCCACCAGTGAGTCCACAGGGGGCGGGCAGCCCCAGCATTTT. Protein: CATSESTGGGQPQHF.

This clonotype was recorded many times. The chain carries TRBV5-1 and TRBJ2-7, with 12 bases identical to TRBD1. Germline CDR1 reads SGHRS; CDR2 reads YFSETQ. CDR3 length: 15 residues. J gave up 3 bases and V 5 bases, and 6 bases lay outside the gene matches. This CDR3 reads CASSHRDRGHYEQYF. CDR3 bases: TGCGCCAGCAGTCATCGGGACAGGGGGCACTACGAGCAGTACTTC.

This clonotype was seen at least ten times. The chain is built from TRBV20-1 and TRBJ1-1, with no clear D. The CDR3 contains 14 residues. Germline V lookup: CDR1 DFQATT, CDR2 SNEGSKA (reference sequence). Trimming took off 0 bases at V and 5 bases at J, with 13 bases between the two ends. CDR3 amino acids: CSARDLTAGTEAFF. In DNA form, the CDR3 reads TGCAGTGCTAGAGATTTAACAGCGGGGACTGAAGCTTTCTTT.

This clonotype has ten or more counts. The J gene is TRBJ1-1, the V gene TRBV4-2; D may be TRBD1 (6 bases). CDR1 is LGHNA and CDR2 is YNFKEQ in the germline V gene. The CDR3 loop spans 15 amino acids. Trimming left V 0 bases short and J 2 bases short, with 10 bases between. The CDR3 nucleotides read TGTGCCAGCAGCCAAGACGCAGGGGCTAACACTGAAGCTTTCTTT. The encoded protein is CASSQDAGANTEAFF.

This clonotype has ten or more counts. The chain couples TRBV5-1 to TRBJ2-1; 7 positions match TRBD2. Germline V CDR1 and CDR2: SGHRS, YFSETQ. The CDR3 contains 15 residues. Trimming removed 6 bases from V and 0 bases from J; junction bases left unmatched: 6. The CDR3 loop is CASTQGGSSYNEQFF. CDR3 coding DNA: TGCGCCAGCACACAAGGCGGGAGCTCCTACAATGAGCAGTTCTTC.

This clonotype was observed at least ten times. J is TRBJ2-1 and V is TRBV5-6; 8 positions match TRBD2. This CDR3 spans 14 amino acids. The V and J ends lost 2 bases and 9 bases, in that order; junction bases with no gene match: 7. The V gene's germline CDR1 is SGHDT and CDR2 YYEEEE. In DNA form, the CDR3 reads TGTGCCAGCAGCTTTGGCGGGAGGCGAAGTGAGCAGTTCTTC. It translates to CASSFGGRRSEQFF.

This clonotype has ten or more counts. The rearrangement uses TRBV6-5 and TRBJ2-7; D remains ambiguous. Trimming shortened V by 6 bases and J by 2 bases, and 8 bases separated the two germline ends. Germline CDR1 and CDR2: MNHEY and SVGAGI. The CDR3 runs to 12 residues. DNA of the CDR3: TGTGCCAGCAGCGGCCCGGCCTACGAGCAGTACTTC. It yields the protein CASSGPAYEQYF.

Notes on this clonotype: A junction boundary mismatches the germline segment, possibly from a read error. The chain employs TRBV6-2 or TRBV6-3 and TRBJ2-1; no definite D call. CDR3 length: 13 amino acids. The V gene's germline CDR1 is MNHEY and CDR2 SVGEGT. For the CDR3, the DNA is TGTGCCAGCACCTGTGACTCCTACAATGAGCGGTTCTTC. Its translation: CASTCDSYNERFF.

This clonotype was found many times. This chain links TRBV27 with TRBJ2-3; weak D call: TRBD2 (6 bases). V lost 6 bases to trimming and J lost 6 bases, with 13 bases between them. The length of the CDR3 is 13 residues. Germline lookup yields CDR1 MNHEY and CDR2 SMNVEV (reference sequence). DNA of the CDR3: TGTGCCAGCAGGGACTATTCACAGGATACGCAGTATTTT. This encodes CASRDYSQDTQYF.

The sample holds many counts of this clonotype. The chain links TRBV2 to TRBJ2-7, with 7 bases that match TRBD1. The CDR3 totals 15 residues. Germline V lookup: CDR1 SNHLY, CDR2 FYNNEI. V was clipped by 6 bases and J by 0 bases; unmatched bases: 8. The CDR3 loop is CASSEDRPSSYEQYF. CDR3 DNA sequence: TGTGCCAGCAGCGAGGACAGGCCGAGCTCCTACGAGCAGTACTTC.